This entry concerns a single T cell receptor beta chain. These data come from a study of control samples from healthy donors and cancer patients. The CDR3 runs to 15 residues. V was trimmed by 4 bases and J by 8 bases, leaving 15 bases between them. Germline V gene sequence: CDR1 SGHAT, CDR2 FQNNGV. Assay used: immunoSEQ multiplex PCR; TCRdb lists only in-frame clones, some missing. The table includes around 150,000 clones, nearly 96% detected once. The sequenced material came from blood. The sequence was collected from a woman aged 30 to 39 in good health. The V and J genes are TRBV11-2 and TRBJ1-6; D is perhaps TRBD1 (5 bases). The CDR3 here is CASSSADRGDSPLHF. Here the CDR3 DNA reads TGTGCCAGCAGCTCGGCCGATAGGGGAGATTCACCCCTCCACTTT.